This T cell receptor beta chain was sequenced in a study of early T cells in non-severe SARS-CoV-2 infection. Study results and limitations: Clonotype matching in VDJdb favored anti-spike CD8 responses and did not capture private and CD4 specificities.

Researchers tagged individual cDNA molecules with unique molecular identifiers. MiXCR, run by TCRdb on the 5' RACE reads, gives a single entry per CDR3 protein. The table has 50,000 or so distinct CDR3 sequences, around 8% seen once. This clonotype was recorded at least ten times. Antigen specificity is unknown. Trimming shortened V by 2 bases and J by 0 bases, and 15 bases separated the two germline ends. The V gene's germline CDR1 is SGDLS and CDR2 YYNGEE. The CDR3 consists of 18 residues. The sequence derives from an adult who was a healthcare worker with PCR-confirmed SARS-CoV-2 infection or an uninfected control (not recorded which). Sequenced: whole blood. The V and J genes are TRBV9 and TRBJ2-6; D uncertain. This CDR3 is CASSVRSVLSSGANVLTF. DNA of the CDR3: TGTGCCAGCAGCGTCAGAAGCGTACTTAGCTCTGGGGCCAACGTCCTGACTTTC.